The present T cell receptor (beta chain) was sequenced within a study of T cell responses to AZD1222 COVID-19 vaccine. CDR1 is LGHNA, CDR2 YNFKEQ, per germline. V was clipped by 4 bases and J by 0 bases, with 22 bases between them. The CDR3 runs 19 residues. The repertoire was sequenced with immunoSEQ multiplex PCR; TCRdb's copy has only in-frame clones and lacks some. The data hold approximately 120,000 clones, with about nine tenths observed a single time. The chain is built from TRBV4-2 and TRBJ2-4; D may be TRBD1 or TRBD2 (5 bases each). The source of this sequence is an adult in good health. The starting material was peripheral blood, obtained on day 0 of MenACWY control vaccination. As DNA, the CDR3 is TGTGCCAGCAGCCTTGTGGCCGTGGGGGAGACTCTAGCCAAAAACATTCAGTACTTC. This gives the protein CASSLVAVGETLAKNIQYF.